The source of this T cell receptor (beta chain) is a study of T-cell memory formation after mild COVID-19. Overall study context: The two donors had largely donor-specific TCR clusters.

After 5'RACE with constant-segment primers, TCR alpha and TCR beta cDNA libraries carrying sample barcodes and UMIs were obtained. TCRdb called the 5' RACE reads again in MiXCR, with one record for every CDR3 protein. The sample contains 200,000 to 250,000 distinct CDR3 sequences, around 10% of which appear only once. Germline V gene sequence: CDR1 SGHRS, CDR2 YFSETQ. Trimming shortened V by 4 bases and J by 4 bases, and 13 bases separated the two germline ends. The CDR3 covers 14 residues. This clonotype was picked up many times. Its specificity is not known. Overall study findings and caveats: CD4+ clones that contracted lay mainly in CM and EM; CD8+ ones lay in EMRA. Later expanders leaned CD4+, whereas day 15 to 85 contracting clones were balanced CD4/CD8.

The V call is TRBV5-1, the J call TRBJ2-3; maybe TRBD1 (5 bases). The sample comprised PBMCs or a T cell subset sorted from them (not recorded which). This TCR was recovered from a man between 18 and 29 years old who had mild COVID-19 (a few samples of this study predate the infection). Cell type and time point are not known. This CDR3 reads CASSTHLGPDTQYF. CDR3 nucleotides: TGCGCCAGCAGCACGCATCTGGGGCCAGATACGCAGTATTTT. Full variable domain (rest looked up from reference TRBV5-1 and TRBJ2-3): KAGVTQTPRYLIKTRGQQVTLSCSPISGHRSVSWYQQTPGQGLQFLFEYFSETQRNKGNFPGRFSGRQFSNSRSEMNVSTLELGDSALYLCASSTHLGPDTQYFGPGTRLTVL.